The T cell receptor (beta chain) described here comes from a study of blood T cell repertoires in COVID-19. Looking at the study overall: Sources were T cells, B-cell-depleted T cells, or PBMCs; the material itself was cDNA or gDNA.

The CDR3 length is 11 residues. The V gene's germline CDR1 is MNHNY and CDR2 SVGAGI (reference sequence). V dropped 8 bases and J dropped 4; count of bases not matched to a gene: 0. In the source study's methods: It was from reference gene primer amplification that nucleated cell counts were estimated. Produced via immunoSEQ multiplex PCR; TCRdb's table is partial and in-frame only. D and trimming were read from the DNA, whereas the V and J calls and clone size are those reported in that table. The top ten clones hold 7.1% of a sample with 350,000 to 400,000 clones, about 86% of them seen once. The chain combines TRBV6-6 with TRBJ2-3; 7 bases align to TRBD1. The sequenced material came from peripheral blood. This clonotype originated in a woman in her sixties with COVID-19, enrolled during active disease. This CDR3 is CASGTADTQYF. DNA for the CDR3: TGTGCCAGCGGGACAGCAGATACGCAGTATTTT.